This passage covers 10 T cell receptor beta chains from one sample sequenced in a study of OX40 agonist ivuxolimab in advanced cancers. Some clones are missing from TCRdb's copy, which holds only in-frame ones; the method was immunoSEQ multiplex PCR. The sample contains over 14,000 clones, roughly three quarters of which appear only once. The specimen comprised CD4+ or CD8+ T cells sorted from blood, sampled in a trial of the OX40 agonist ivuxolimab. The receptors derive from an adult with an advanced solid tumor such as melanoma, head and neck, liver or kidney cancer.

Details on this clone: This may be a read error, as it is one base from a much larger clone. The V gene is TRBV5-6, the J gene TRBJ2-7; TRBD1 matches 9 bases. Losses at the gene ends were 3 bases for V and 0 bases for J; bases not matched to a gene: 4. The CDR3 extends over 15 amino acids. Germline V gives CDR1 SGHDT, CDR2 YYEEEE. The CDR3 coding sequence is TGTGCCAGCAGCTGGGGGACAGGGAGCTCCTACGAGCAGTACTTC. Amino acid sequence: CASSWGTGSSYEQYF.

V gene TRBV7-9 combines with J gene TRBJ2-5; 8 bases are shared with TRBD2. With 5 bases clipped from V and 9 bases from J, the junction kept 11 bases outside the gene matches. This CDR3 has 14 amino acids. Per germline, CDR1 SEHNR and CDR2 FQNEAQ (reference sequence). CDR3 region: CASSLTSGAQAQYF. The CDR3, as DNA: TGTGCCAGCAGCCTTACTAGCGGAGCCCAGGCCCAGTACTTC.

The chain couples TRBV19 to TRBJ2-3; 10 nucleotides agree with TRBD2. The CDR3 spans 15 residues. Germline CDR1 is LNHDA and CDR2 is SQIVND (reference sequence). J was trimmed by 4 bases and V by 2 bases; bases with no gene match: 3. The CDR3 loop is CASSILAGAADTQYF. The CDR3 DNA reads TGTGCCAGTAGTATACTAGCGGGAGCTGCAGATACGCAGTATTTT.

The rearrangement uses TRBV28 and TRBJ2-5; 12 bases align to TRBD2. CDR3 length equals 15 residues. The V segment lost 2 bases and the J segment 5 bases; nucleotides outside the gene matches: 3. Germline V CDR1 and CDR2: MDHEN, SYDVKM. The DNA for the CDR3 is TGTGCCAGCAGTTTACTAGCGGGAGGGGGGGAGACCCAGTACTTC. This encodes CASSLLAGGGETQYF.

This sequence joins TRBV2 and TRBJ2-3, with 7 bases lining up with TRBD1. The CDR3 sequence is 14 residues long. CDR1 and CDR2 from the germline V gene are SNHLY and FYNNEI. The V gene end was trimmed by 5 bases and the J gene end by 0 bases; junction bases not matched to a gene: 2. In nucleotides, the CDR3 is TGTGCCAGCAGTCCGGGACAGAGCACAGATACGCAGTATTTT. Translated, it gives CASSPGQSTDTQYF.

This clone appeared once. This sequence joins TRBV27 and TRBJ2-7; D is uncertain. Germline loops: CDR1 MNHEY, CDR2 SMNVEV (reference sequence). The CDR3 consists of 15 residues. The ends were cut back, 6 bases at V and 5 bases at J, with 20 bases in the middle. CDR3 DNA sequence: TGTGCCAGCAGCCCAAATCAAGTTACGATGGACGAGCAGTACTTC. Its protein product is CASSPNQVTMDEQYF.

The chain is built from TRBV27 and TRBJ2-3; 8 nucleotides agree with TRBD2. The CDR3 loop spans 19 amino acids. V shed 5 bases, J shed 1 base, and the junction held 17 bases outside the gene matches. Germline CDR1 reads MNHEY; CDR2 reads SMNVEV (reference sequence). The CDR3: CASSVLGTSAYPRTDTQYF. The DNA of the CDR3 is TGTGCCAGCAGTGTCCTCGGGACTAGTGCCTACCCCCGCACAGATACGCAGTATTTT.

The sample holds one count of this clone. The J gene is TRBJ2-1, the V gene TRBV14; a possible D gene is TRBD2 (6 bases). The CDR3 consists of 16 residues. V was pared by 4 bases and J by 2 bases, with 15 bases between. CDR1 SGHDN and CDR2 FVKESK come from the germline V gene. This CDR3 reads CASSPSTGAPYNEQFF. For the CDR3, the DNA is TGTGCCAGCAGCCCTTCTACGGGAGCCCCCTACAATGAGCAGTTCTTC.

The V gene is TRBV30, the J gene TRBJ2-7, with D possibly matching TRBD1 (5 bases). Germline values: CDR1 GTSNPN, CDR2 SVGIG (reference sequence). The CDR3 spans 13 residues. V was cut by 0 bases and J by 7 bases, with 13 bases left in between. CDR3 nucleotide sequence: TGTGCCTGGAGTGTATCGGACACCGGGGAGCAGTACTTC. Translated, it gives CAWSVSDTGEQYF.

Turning to this clone: One base away lies a much larger clone, so this may be a sequencing read error. The J gene is TRBJ2-1, the V gene TRBV7-2; D remains unclear. The V and J ends lost 1 base and 4 bases respectively, with 2 bases between them. CDR3 length equals 12 residues. Germline loops: CDR1 SGHTA, CDR2 FQGNSA. This chain's CDR3 is CASSLGYNEQFF. DNA for the CDR3: TGTGCCAGCAGCTTAGGTTACAATGAGCAGTTCTTC.